Following are 19 T cell receptor beta chains from one sample sequenced in a study of radiation and T cells in renal cell carcinoma. Some clones are missing from TCRdb's copy, which holds only in-frame ones; the method was immunoSEQ multiplex PCR. Of under 200,000 clones in the sample, around 89% are singletons; the top ten hold around 11%. Indicated time point: blood 4 weeks post-SBRT, at nephrectomy. Sample treatment: 15 Gy SBRT to primary tumor, nephrectomy 4 weeks later. Here the sequenced sample was blood, taken from a patient whose treatment included radiotherapy and nephrectomy. These receptors came from a woman between 45 and 65 years old with renal cell carcinoma.

Ten or more counts support this clone. The V gene is TRBV2, the J gene TRBJ1-1, with a possible D match to TRBD1 (6 bases). V was clipped by 5 bases and J by 5 bases, with 12 bases between them. The germline V gene encodes CDR1 SNHLY and CDR2 FYNNEI. The CDR3 contains 13 residues. For the CDR3, the DNA is TGTGCCAGCAGTTACAGGGTGGAGACTGAAGCTTTCTTT. Protein product: CASSYRVETEAFF.

The rearrangement joins TRBV19 to TRBJ1-4, with 10 nucleotides matching TRBD1. The CDR3 spans 17 residues. V gave up 5 bases and J gave up 1 base; unmatched junction bases: 7. Per the germline V gene, CDR1 is LNHDA and CDR2 is SQIVND (reference sequence). The CDR3 here is CASSPRDRGGTNEKLFF. CDR3 DNA sequence: TGTGCCAGTAGTCCTCGGGACAGGGGTGGAACTAATGAAAAACTGTTTTTT.

This chain joins TRBV19 and TRBJ2-7; possibly TRBD1 or TRBD2 for D (5 bases each). The CDR3 consists of 12 residues. V lost 6 bases to trimming and J lost 4 bases, with 10 bases between them. Germline V CDR1 and CDR2: LNHDA, SQIVND (reference sequence). This chain's CDR3 is CASRGREYEQYF. The CDR3 DNA sequence: TGTGCCAGTAGGGGCAGGGAGTACGAGCAGTACTTC.

The J gene is TRBJ1-2, the V gene TRBV7-2, with D unclear. Trimming took 4 bases from V and 7 from J, leaving 4 bases between them. The V gene's germline CDR1 is SGHTA and CDR2 FQGNSA. The length of the CDR3 is 10 residues. Written as DNA, the CDR3 is TGTGCCAGCAGCTCTGGTGGCTACACCTTC. Amino acids: CASSSGGYTF.

The V and J genes are TRBV4-2 and TRBJ2-2; 9 nucleotides match TRBD2. The germline CDR1 and CDR2 sequences are LGHNA and YNFKEQ. The junction had 4 bases not matched to a gene; V was cut back by 4 bases and J by 1 base. There are 16 residues in the CDR3. CDR3 in amino acids: CASSPSGELNTGELFF. The DNA for the CDR3 is TGTGCCAGCAGCCCTAGCGGGGAGCTGAACACCGGGGAGCTGTTTTTT.

The chain couples TRBV18 to TRBJ1-2; no clear D gene. V lost 0 bases to trimming and J lost 5 bases, with 13 bases between them. CDR3 length: 15 amino acids. Germline lookup yields CDR1 KGHSH and CDR2 LQKENI. The CDR3: CASSPPATQRYGYTF. The CDR3 bases are TGTGCCAGCTCACCACCGGCCACACAGCGATATGGCTACACCTTC.

This clone has only a few counts. The gene calls are TRBV6-6 and TRBJ2-2, with 12 bases fitting TRBD2. In germline, CDR1 is MNHNY, CDR2 SVGAGI (reference sequence). Trimming cost V 7 bases and J 4 bases; bases outside gene matches: 7. This CDR3 spans 16 amino acids. CDR3 DNA sequence: TGTGCCAGCAACCGACTAGCGGGGGATATCACCGGGGAGCTGTTTTTT. Translated, it gives CASNRLAGDITGELFF.

The CDR3 nucleotides read TGCAGCGTTTCCGACAGGGAGTATCAGCCCCAGCATTTT. It specifies CSVSDREYQPQHF. The chain couples TRBV29-1 to TRBJ1-5, with 7 bases matching TRBD1. In germline, CDR1 is SQVTM, CDR2 ANQGSEA. This CDR3 is built from 13 residues. V lost 5 bases, J lost 5 bases, and 6 bases stayed unmatched.

This chain joins TRBV7-9 and TRBJ1-3; D is possibly TRBD1 (5 bases). V was clipped by 7 bases and J by 1 base, with 17 bases between them. The CDR3 has 16 amino acids. The germline V gene encodes CDR1 SEHNR and CDR2 FQNEAQ (reference sequence). CDR3 region: CASTKAGGASGNTIYF. Written as DNA, the CDR3 is TGTGCCAGCACCAAGGCTGGAGGGGCTTCTGGAAACACCATATATTTT.

V and J are TRBV5-6 and TRBJ1-2, with D perhaps TRBD1 (5 bases). The CDR3 is 13 residues long. Germline loops: CDR1 SGHDT, CDR2 YYEEEE. Trimming removed 4 bases from V and 8 bases from J, with 15 bases in between. The CDR3 reads CASSLGDAGGYTF. In nucleotides, the CDR3 is TGTGCCAGCAGCCTAGGGGATGCGGGGGGCTACACCTTC.

This chain uses TRBV25-1 with TRBJ1-2; tentatively, D is TRBD1 (5 bases). The length of the CDR3 is 13 residues. The germline gives CDR1 MGHDK, CDR2 SYGVNS. V shed 2 bases and J shed 7 bases, with 11 bases lying between them. The CDR3 DNA follows: TGTGCCAGCAGTGAACCGGGACGTCTTGGCTACACCTTC. The encoded protein is CASSEPGRLGYTF.

The chain is built from TRBV6-6 and TRBJ2-3; the match to TRBD2 covers 9 bases. J lost 5 bases, V lost 8 bases, and 8 bases had no gene match. The CDR3 has 14 amino acids. Germline V gene lookup returns CDR1 MNHNY and CDR2 SVGAGI (reference sequence). The CDR3 loop reads CASFRRGGRDTQYF. The CDR3 bases are TGTGCCAGCTTCCGGCGGGGGGGCAGAGATACGCAGTATTTT.

The chain joins TRBV29-1 to TRBJ2-7; 9 bases fit TRBD2. The CDR3 loop spans 14 amino acids. Germline lookup yields CDR1 SQVTM and CDR2 ANQGSEA. V was pared by 6 bases and J by 2 bases, with 8 bases of the junction left unmatched. This CDR3 is CSVPIAGDPYEQYF. The CDR3 DNA reads TGCAGCGTACCAATAGCGGGGGACCCCTACGAGCAGTACTTC.

V and J are TRBV10-3 and TRBJ1-1; D is perhaps TRBD1 (5 bases). Trimming stripped 2 bases from V and 3 bases from J, with 16 bases between. The germline V gene has CDR1 ENHRY and CDR2 SYGVKD. This CDR3 region has 16 residues. CDR3 nucleotide sequence: TGTGCCATCAGTGAGCCGTCCAGGGCTACGGACACTGAAGCTTTCTTT. This codes for CAISEPSRATDTEAFF.

The rearrangement uses TRBV10-3 and TRBJ2-7; either TRBD1 or TRBD2 may fit D (5 bases each). Trimming cost V 4 bases and J 3 bases, with 7 bases left between them. This CDR3 has 12 residues. CDR1 and CDR2 (germline): ENHRY, SYGVKD. CDR3 sequence: CAISGGIYEQYF. The DNA of the CDR3 is TGTGCCATCAGTGGGGGGATCTACGAGCAGTACTTC.

The table lists this clone with a count of one. The chain has TRBV5-1 and TRBJ1-1; D perhaps matches TRBD1 (6 bases). The CDR3 covers 16 residues. The germline V gene has CDR1 SGHRS and CDR2 YFSETQ. Trimming took 2 bases from V and 0 from J, leaving 14 bases between them. This chain's CDR3 is CASSFTGIFMNTEAFF. For the CDR3, the DNA is TGCGCCAGCAGCTTCACAGGGATATTCATGAACACTGAAGCTTTCTTT.

The genes are TRBV6-6 and TRBJ2-2, with D possibly matching TRBD1 (6 bases). Trimming left V 2 bases short and J 3 bases short, with 7 bases between. CDR1 and CDR2 (germline): MNHNY, SVGAGI (reference sequence). The length of the CDR3 is 14 residues. This CDR3 is CASSYNRDTGELFF. The CDR3 DNA is TGTGCCAGCAGTTACAACAGGGACACCGGGGAGCTGTTTTTT.

The V gene is TRBV7-3, the J gene TRBJ1-1, with TRBD1 identical over 8 bases. This CDR3 is built from 14 residues. V lost 5 bases to trimming and J lost 3 bases; unmatched junction nucleotides: 5. Germline CDR1 is SGHTA and CDR2 is FQGTGA. The CDR3 here is CASSATGGDTEAFF. The DNA of the CDR3 is TGTGCCAGCAGCGCAACAGGGGGAGACACTGAAGCTTTCTTT. Based on the CDR3 plus reference TRBV7-3 and TRBJ1-1, the full variable domain is GAGVSQTPSNKVTEKGKYVELRCDPISGHTALYWYRQSLGQGPEFLIYFQGTGAADDSGLPNDRFFAVRPEGSVSTLKIQRTERGDSAVYLCASSATGGDTEAFFGQGTRLTVV.

The V call is TRBV9, the J call TRBJ1-3, with 9 positions matching TRBD1. Germline lookup yields CDR1 SGDLS and CDR2 YYNGEE. V was pared by 3 bases and J by 3 bases, with 4 bases of the junction left unmatched. This CDR3 is built from 15 residues. CDR3 sequence reads: CASSAGTGSGNTIYF. DNA for the CDR3: TGTGCCAGCAGCGCGGGGACAGGGAGTGGAAACACCATATATTTT.